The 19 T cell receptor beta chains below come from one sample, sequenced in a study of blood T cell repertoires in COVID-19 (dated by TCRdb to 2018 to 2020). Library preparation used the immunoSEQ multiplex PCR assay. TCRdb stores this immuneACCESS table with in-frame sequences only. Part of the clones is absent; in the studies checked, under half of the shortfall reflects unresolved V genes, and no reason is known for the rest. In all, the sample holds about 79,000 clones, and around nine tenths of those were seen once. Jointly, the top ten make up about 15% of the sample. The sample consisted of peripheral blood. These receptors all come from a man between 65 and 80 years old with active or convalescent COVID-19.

CDR3 sequence: CASSLAPGQGATGELFF. CDR3 coding DNA: TGCGCCAGCAGCTTAGCCCCGGGACAGGGGGCGACGGGGGAGCTGTTTTTT. The rearrangement uses TRBV5-1 and TRBJ2-2, with 12 bases matching TRBD1. The germline CDR1 and CDR2 sequences are SGHRS and YFSETQ. The CDR3 spans 17 residues. J was trimmed by 8 bases and V by 2 bases; bases with no gene match: 10.

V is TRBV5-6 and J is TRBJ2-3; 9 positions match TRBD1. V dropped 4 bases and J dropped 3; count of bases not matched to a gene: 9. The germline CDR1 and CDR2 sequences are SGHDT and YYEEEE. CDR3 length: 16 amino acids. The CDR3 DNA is TGTGCCAGCAGCACTACAGGGGGCTCGGGTACAGATACGCAGTATTTT. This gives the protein CASSTTGGSGTDTQYF.

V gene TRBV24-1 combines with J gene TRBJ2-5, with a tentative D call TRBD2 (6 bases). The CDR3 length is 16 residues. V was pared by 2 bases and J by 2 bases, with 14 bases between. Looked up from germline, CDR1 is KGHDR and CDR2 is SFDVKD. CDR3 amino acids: CATSDSRGTLQETQYF. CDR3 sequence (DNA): TGTGCCACCAGTGATTCGCGGGGAACTCTACAAGAGACCCAGTACTTC.

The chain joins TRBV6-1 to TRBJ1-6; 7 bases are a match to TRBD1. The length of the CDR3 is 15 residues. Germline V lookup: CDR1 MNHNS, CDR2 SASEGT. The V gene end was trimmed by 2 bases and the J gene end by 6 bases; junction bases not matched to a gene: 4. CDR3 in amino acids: CASSETGVVNSPLHF. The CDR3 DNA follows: TGTGCCAGCAGTGAAACAGGGGTTGTTAATTCACCCCTCCACTTT.

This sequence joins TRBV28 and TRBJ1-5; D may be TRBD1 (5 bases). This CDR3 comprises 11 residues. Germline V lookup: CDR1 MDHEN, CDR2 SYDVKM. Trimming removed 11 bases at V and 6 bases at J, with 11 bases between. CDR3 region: CAGGTVQPQHF. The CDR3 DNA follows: TGTGCCGGGGGGACGGTTCAGCCCCAGCATTTT. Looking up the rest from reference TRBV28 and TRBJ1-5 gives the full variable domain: DVKVTQSSRYLVKRTGEKVFLECVQDMDHENMFWYRQDPGLGLRLIYFSYDVKMKEKGDIPEGYSVSREKKERFSLILESASTNQTSMYLCAGGTVQPQHFGDGTRLSIL.

This CDR3 is CASSFSGSTDTQYF. DNA for the CDR3: TGTGCCAGCAGCTTCAGCGGGAGTACAGATACGCAGTATTTT. The chain recombines TRBV11-3 with TRBJ2-3, with 8 bases aligning to TRBD2. The germline CDR1 and CDR2 sequences are SGHNT and YENEEA. CDR3 size: 14 residues. With V trimmed by 3 bases and J by 3 bases, 2 bases remained unmatched.

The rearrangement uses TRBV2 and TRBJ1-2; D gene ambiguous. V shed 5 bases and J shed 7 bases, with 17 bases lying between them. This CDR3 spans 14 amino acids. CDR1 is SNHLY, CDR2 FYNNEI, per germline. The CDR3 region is CASSPAGRLGGYTF. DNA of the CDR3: TGTGCCAGCAGTCCGGCCGGGAGATTGGGTGGCTACACCTTC.

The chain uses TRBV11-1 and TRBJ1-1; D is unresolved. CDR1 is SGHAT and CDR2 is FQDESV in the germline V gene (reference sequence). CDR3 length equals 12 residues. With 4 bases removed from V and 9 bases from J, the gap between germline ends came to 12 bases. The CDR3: CASSSSRSKAFF. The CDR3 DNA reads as TGTGCCAGCAGCTCCTCCCGGTCAAAAGCTTTCTTT.

The CDR3 protein is CASSLLVQGRGIYGYTF. The CDR3 coding sequence is TGTGCCAGCAGTTTACTAGTCCAGGGGAGGGGAATCTATGGCTACACCTTC. V and J are TRBV28 and TRBJ1-2; D perhaps matches TRBD1 (6 bases). This CDR3 comprises 17 residues. Germline assignment: CDR1 MDHEN and CDR2 SYDVKM. Trimming left V 2 bases short and J 4 bases short, with 20 bases between.

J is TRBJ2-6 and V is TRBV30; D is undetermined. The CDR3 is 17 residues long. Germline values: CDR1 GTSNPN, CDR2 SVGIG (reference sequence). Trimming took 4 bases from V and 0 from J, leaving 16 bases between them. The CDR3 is CAWTGPGSISGANVLTF. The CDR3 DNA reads TGTGCCTGGACCGGCCCAGGCAGTATCTCTGGGGCCAACGTCCTGACTTTC. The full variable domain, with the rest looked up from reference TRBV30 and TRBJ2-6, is SQTIHQWPATLVQPVGSPLSLECTVEGTSNPNLYWYRQAAGRGLQLLFYSVGIGQISSEVPQNLSASRPQDRQFILSSKKLLLSDSGFYLCAWTGPGSISGANVLTFGAGSRLTVL.

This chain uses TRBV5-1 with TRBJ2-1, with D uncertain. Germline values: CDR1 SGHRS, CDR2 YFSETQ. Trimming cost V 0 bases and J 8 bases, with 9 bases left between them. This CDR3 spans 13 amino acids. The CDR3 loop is CASSLDRVDEQFF. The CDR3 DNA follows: TGCGCCAGCAGCTTGGACAGAGTCGATGAGCAGTTCTTC.

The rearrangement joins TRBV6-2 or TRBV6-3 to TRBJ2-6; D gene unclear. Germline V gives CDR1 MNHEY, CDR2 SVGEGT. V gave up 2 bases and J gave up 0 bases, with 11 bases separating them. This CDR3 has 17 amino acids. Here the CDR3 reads CASSYPGSPSGANVLTF. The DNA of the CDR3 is TGTGCCAGCAGTTACCCGGGTTCGCCCTCTGGGGCCAACGTCCTGACTTTC.

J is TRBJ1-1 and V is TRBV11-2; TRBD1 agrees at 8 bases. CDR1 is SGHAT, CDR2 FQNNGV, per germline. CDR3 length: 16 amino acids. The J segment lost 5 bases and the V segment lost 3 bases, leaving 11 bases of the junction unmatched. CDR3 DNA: TGTGCCAGCAGCTTTCACTGGGACAGGCCCGAGACTGAAGCTTTCTTT. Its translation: CASSFHWDRPETEAFF.

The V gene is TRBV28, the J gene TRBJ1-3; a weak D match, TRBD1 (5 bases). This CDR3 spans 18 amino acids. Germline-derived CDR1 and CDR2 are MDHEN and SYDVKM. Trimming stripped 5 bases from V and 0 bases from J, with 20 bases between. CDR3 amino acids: CASSGGGRGKSSGNTIYF. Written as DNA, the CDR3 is TGTGCCAGCAGTGGCGGGGGAAGGGGAAAGAGCTCTGGAAACACCATATATTTT. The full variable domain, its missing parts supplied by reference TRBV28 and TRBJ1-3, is DVKVTQSSRYLVKRTGEKVFLECVQDMDHENMFWYRQDPGLGLRLIYFSYDVKMKEKGDIPEGYSVSREKKERFSLILESASTNQTSMYLCASSGGGRGKSSGNTIYFGEGSWLTVV.

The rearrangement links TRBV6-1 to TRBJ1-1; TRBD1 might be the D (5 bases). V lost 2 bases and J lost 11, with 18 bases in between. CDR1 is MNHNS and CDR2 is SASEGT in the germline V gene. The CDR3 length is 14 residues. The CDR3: CASSESGGGLTAFF. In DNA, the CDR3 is TGTGCCAGCAGTGAATCGGGGGGTGGCTTAACGGCTTTCTTT.

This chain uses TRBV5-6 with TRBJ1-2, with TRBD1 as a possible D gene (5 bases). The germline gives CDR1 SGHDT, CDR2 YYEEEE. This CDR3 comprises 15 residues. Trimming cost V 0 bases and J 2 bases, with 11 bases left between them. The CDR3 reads CASSLVSGRNYGYTF. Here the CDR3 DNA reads TGTGCCAGCAGCTTGGTGTCAGGGAGGAACTATGGCTACACCTTC. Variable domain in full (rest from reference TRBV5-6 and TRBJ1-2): DAGVTQSPTHLIKTRGQQVTLRCSPKSGHDTVSWYQQALGQGPQFIFQYYEEEERQRGNFPDRFSGHQFPNYSSELNVNALLLGDSALYLCASSLVSGRNYGYTFGSGTRLTVV.

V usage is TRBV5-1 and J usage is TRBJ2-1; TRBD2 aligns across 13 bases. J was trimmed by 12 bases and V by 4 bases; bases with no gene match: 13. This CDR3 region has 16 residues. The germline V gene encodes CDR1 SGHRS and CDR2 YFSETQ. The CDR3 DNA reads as TGCGCCAGCAGCCGGACTAGCGGGAGACTTGGGGGTGGGCAGTTCTTC. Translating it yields CASSRTSGRLGGGQFF.

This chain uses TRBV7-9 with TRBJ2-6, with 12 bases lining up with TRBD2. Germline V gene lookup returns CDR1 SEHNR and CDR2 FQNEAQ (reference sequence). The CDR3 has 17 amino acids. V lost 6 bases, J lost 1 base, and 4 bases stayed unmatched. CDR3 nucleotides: TGTGCCAGCAGTCCTGGACTAGCGGGATCTGGGGCCAACGTCCTGACTTTC. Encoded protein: CASSPGLAGSGANVLTF.

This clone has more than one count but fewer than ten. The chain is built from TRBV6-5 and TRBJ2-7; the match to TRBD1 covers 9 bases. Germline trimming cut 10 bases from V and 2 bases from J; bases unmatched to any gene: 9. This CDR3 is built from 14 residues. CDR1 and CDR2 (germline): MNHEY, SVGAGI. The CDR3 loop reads CATRGTGSPYEQYF. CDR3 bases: TGTGCCACCCGGGGGACAGGGTCTCCCTACGAGCAGTACTTC.